Sequencing of this TCR beta chain was carried out in a study of CD8 T cells in Susac syndrome. Findings of the study overall: Regarding the TCR sequencing and HLA analysis, the study admitted that a relatively small number of individuals were involved.

With respect to this clonotype: Its target is unknown.

After extraction with the RNeasy kit, roughly 0.5 to 1 ug of the RNA was reverse transcribed using random hexamers. The immunoSEQ assay covered 54 Vbeta and 13 Jbeta segments for CDR3. One entry per CDR3 protein results from TCRdb running MiXCR on the immunoSEQ multiplex PCR reads. The sample has some 120,000 distinct CDR3 sequences, approximately 94% seen once. V lost 3 bases and J 1 base, leaving 9 bases between the germline ends. The CDR3 is 13 residues long. Germline V CDR1 and CDR2: DFQATT, SNEGSKA (reference sequence). The study sequenced TCR beta in blood CD8+ and CD4+ T cells. The TEMRA cells underwent FACS enrichment, while the CD8+ and CD4+ T cells underwent negative isolation.

The source is a human donor with multiple sclerosis. The V call is TRBV20-1, the J call TRBJ1-1, with D perhaps matching TRBD1 (5 bases). The specimen sequenced was CD4+ T cells from PBMCs. The DNA of the CDR3 is TGCAGTGCTAGGCCCCAGGGGAACACTGAAGCTTTCTTT. Its protein product is CSARPQGNTEAFF.